This is a list of T cell receptor beta chains from one sample in a study of shared clonotypes between healthy human individuals. Sequencing used immunoSEQ multiplex PCR; TCRdb keeps in-frame clones, though not all of them. The repertoire holds approximately 1,500,000 clones, with 95% to 97% as singletons. What was sequenced was naive CD4+ T cells sorted from blood. Source of these receptors: a man between 25 and 39 years old in good health. CDR3s include the opening cysteine and the closing phenylalanine or tryptophan. The D gene is left open where the match is weak. Clone size, where shown, is once, few, many, or a class for clones that have expanded.

TRBV20-1	NA	TRBJ2-7	NA	CSTGTYEQYF	TGCAGCACTGGGACTTATGAGCAGTACTTC
TRBV7-2	NA	TRBJ2-7	NA	CASSLRRVYEQYF	TGTGCCAGCAGCTTAAGGAGGGTTTACGAGCAGTACTTC
TRBV6-5	NA	TRBJ2-1	TRBD2	CASSLAGVYNEQFF	TGTGCCAGCAGTTTAGCGGGAGTCTACAATGAGCAGTTCTTC
TRBV10-3	NA	TRBJ2-1	NA	CAIKPGDYNEQFF	TGTGCCATCAAACCCGGGGACTACAATGAGCAGTTCTTC
TRBV20-1	NA	TRBJ2-3	NA	CRGQEADTQYF	TGCAGGGGACAAGAGGCAGATACGCAGTATTTT
TRBV5-1	NA	TRBJ2-2	TRBD1	CASLGQANTGELFF	TGCGCCAGCCTTGGACAGGCGAACACCGGGGAGCTGTTTTTT
TRBV5-6	once	TRBJ1-1	NA	CASSKPGAGILGTEAFF	TGTGCCAGCAGCAAACCGGGGGCGGGCATATTGGGCACTGAAGCTTTCTTT
TRBV29-1	NA	TRBJ2-7	NA	CSVLGIYEQYF	TGCAGCGTTTTGGGCATCTACGAGCAGTACTTC
TRBV4-3	NA	TRBJ2-3	NA	CASSQDPGGTDTQYF	TGCGCCAGCAGCCAAGATCCCGGGGGCACAGATACGCAGTATTTT
TRBV5-1	NA	TRBJ2-5	TRBD2	CASSFGNSGRAVETQYF	TGCGCCAGCAGCTTCGGGAATAGCGGGAGGGCCGTGGAGACCCAGTACTTC
TRBV7-2	NA	TRBJ1-5	NA	CASSLSGPPNGEPQHF	TGTGCCAGCAGCTTATCCGGACCACCGAATGGCGAGCCCCAGCATTTT
TRBV28	NA	TRBJ1-5	NA	CASTLPGGGRQPQHF	TGTGCCAGCACCCTCCCTGGGGGGGGGCGTCAGCCCCAGCATTTT
TRBV28	once	TRBJ1-2	TRBD1	CASRAGTGYGYTF	TGTGCCAGCAGGGCCGGGACAGGCTATGGCTACACCTTC
TRBV9	NA	TRBJ2-7	TRBD2	CASSPRLAGLPYEQYF	TGTGCCAGCAGCCCCAGACTAGCGGGCCTGCCGTACGAGCAGTACTTC
TRBV30	NA	TRBJ2-7	NA	CAWRGSGSSYEQYF	TGTGCCTGGAGAGGATCGGGGTCATCCTACGAGCAGTACTTC
TRBV2	NA	TRBJ2-7	TRBD1	CASSRTGLFYEQYF	TGTGCCAGCAGCAGGACAGGACTGTTCTACGAGCAGTACTTC
TRBV10-2	NA	TRBJ2-7	NA	CASSERPQKYEQYF	TGCGCCAGCAGTGAACGACCACAGAAGTACGAGCAGTACTTC
TRBV4-1	NA	TRBJ2-3	NA	CASSQEGVSSTDTQYF	TGCGCCAGCAGCCAAGAGGGCGTTTCTAGCACAGATACGCAGTATTTT
TRBV2	NA	TRBJ2-7	TRBD2	CASSVQRDAYEQYF	TGTGCCAGCAGTGTCCAGCGGGACGCCTACGAGCAGTACTTC
TRBV27	NA	TRBJ1-4	NA	CASDPLREKLFF	TGTGCCAGCGACCCCCTACGGGAAAAACTGTTTTTT
TRBV7-9	NA	TRBJ1-3	NA	CASSSNWGSSGVGNTIYF	TGTGCCAGCAGCTCCAACTGGGGCAGTTCGGGGGTCGGAAACACCATATATTTT
TRBV13	once	TRBJ2-7	NA	CASSKTGLSEQYF	TGTGCCAGCAGCAAGACAGGACTCAGCGAGCAGTACTTC
TRBV19	NA	TRBJ2-3	TRBD2	CATLTGVAGTDTQYF	TGTGCCACCTTAACTGGGGTAGCGGGAACCGATACGCAGTATTTT
TRBV5-1	NA	TRBJ2-1	NA	CASSLQGGSYNEQFF	TGCGCCAGCAGCTTGCAGGGGGGCTCCTACAATGAGCAGTTCTTC
TRBV29-1	NA	TRBJ2-5	NA	CSGRDPGETQYF	TGCAGCGGAAGGGACCCAGGAGAGACCCAGTACTTC
TRBV15	NA	TRBJ1-5	NA	CATSRDTPASNQPQHF	TGTGCCACCAGCAGAGACACTCCGGCCAGCAATCAGCCCCAGCATTTT
TRBV6-5	NA	TRBJ1-2	NA	CASSYSSNGGPGYTF	TGTGCCAGCAGTTACTCGAGTAACGGGGGGCCTGGCTACACCTTC
TRBV19	NA	TRBJ1-1	TRBD1	CASKGALKTEAFF	TGTGCCAGTAAGGGGGCGCTTAAAACTGAAGCTTTCTTT
TRBV6-5	NA	TRBJ2-2	NA	CASSYSQGPGELFF	TGTGCCAGCAGTTACTCCCAGGGACCCGGGGAGCTGTTTTTT
TRBV10-3	NA	TRBJ2-7	NA	CAISESWESSYEQYF	TGTGCCATCAGTGAGTCGTGGGAATCTTCCTACGAGCAGTACTTC
TRBV6-5	NA	TRBJ2-1	TRBD2	CASSWIAGGPYNEQFF	TGTGCCAGCAGTTGGATAGCGGGAGGGCCCTACAATGAGCAGTTCTTC
TRBV5-1	NA	TRBJ1-3	NA	CASSLSVQGGGNTIYF	TGCGCCAGCAGCTTGTCAGTACAGGGAGGAGGAAACACCATATATTTT
TRBV19	once	TRBJ2-7	NA	CASSSGTLYEQYF	TGTGCCAGTAGTTCGGGGACGCTCTACGAGCAGTACTTC
TRBV9	NA	TRBJ2-1	NA	CASSVAGAGRPNEQFF	TGTGCCAGCAGCGTAGCTGGGGCGGGCCGACCAAATGAGCAGTTCTTC
TRBV5-5	NA	TRBJ2-7	NA	CASSFRLYEQYF	TGTGCCAGCAGCTTCCGGCTATACGAGCAGTACTTC
TRBV5-1	NA	TRBJ2-2	NA	CASSLQIGELFF	TGCGCCAGCAGCTTGCAGATCGGGGAGCTGTTTTTT
TRBV19	NA	TRBJ1-5	NA	CASSIAADSNQPQHF	TGTGCCAGTAGTATAGCCGCAGATAGCAATCAGCCCCAGCATTTT
TRBV27	once	TRBJ2-3	TRBD1	CASSLWDSGTDTQYF	TGTGCCAGCAGTTTATGGGACAGCGGCACAGATACGCAGTATTTT
TRBV28	NA	TRBJ2-5	TRBD2	CASSEILAGRETQYF	TGTGCCAGCAGTGAAATTCTAGCGGGACGAGAGACCCAGTACTTC